This T cell receptor beta chain originates from a study of blood T cells in healthy people across ages. Together with a sample-barcoded 5' primer, a J-beta primer mix was included in a second PCR lasting roughly 6 to 12 cycles. TCRdb re-analysed the 5' RACE reads in MiXCR, keeping a single row per CDR3 protein. The sample includes fewer than 900,000 distinct CDR3 sequences, roughly 34% of them seen just once. Germline V CDR1 and CDR2: LGHNA, YSLEER. The ends were cut back, 1 base at V and 10 bases at J, with 11 bases in the middle. This CDR3 is built from 14 residues. Sequencing was performed on blood. The chain uses TRBV4-3 and TRBJ1-6; weak D call: TRBD1 (5 bases). This clonotype originated in a man between 18 and 29 years old in good health. CDR3 in DNA: TGCGCCAGCAGCCAAGGGGGCTTGAAATCACCCCTCCACTTT. It yields the protein CASSQGGLKSPLHF.